Listed here are 13 T cell receptor beta chains from one sample, sequenced in a study of T cell repertoires in cytomegalovirus infection. TCRdb independently ran MiXCR on the reads; one entry per CDR3 protein. Among approximately 730,000 distinct CDR3 sequences listed, about 30% were seen once. Their target antigens are unknown. Material: cultured PBMCs, obtained from culture after CMV antigen stimulation. These receptors originate from a human donor in good health (CMV status not recorded). Some clones in this sample may be carry-over from other donors' samples.

J is TRBJ2-3 and V is TRBV12-3 or TRBV12-4; D could derive from TRBD1 or TRBD2 (5 bases each). V lost 2 bases and J 6 bases, leaving 12 bases between the germline ends. The CDR3 loop spans 14 amino acids. DNA of the CDR3: TGTGCCAGCAGTTTACAGGGAGTCTGGGATACGCAGTATTTT. Translated, it gives CASSLQGVWDTQYF.

This clonotype was detected a few times. The chain has TRBV2 and TRBJ2-7; the D is unclear. From germline, CDR1 is SNHLY and CDR2 FYNNEI. Between the trimmed V and J ends, which lost 11 bases and 3 bases, there was a span of 17 bases. The CDR3 loop spans 13 amino acids. CDR3 in amino acids: CASEFPALYEQYF. The CDR3 DNA follows: TGTGCCTCAGAGTTTCCGGCACTCTACGAGCAGTACTTC.

This sequence joins TRBV12-3 or TRBV12-4 and TRBJ1-5; D uncertain. This CDR3 contains 14 residues. V was clipped by 4 bases and J by 5 bases, with 12 bases between them. As DNA, the CDR3 is TGTGCCAGCAGTTCCCGCTCGGGTTATCAGCCCCAGCATTTT. Translation gives CASSSRSGYQPQHF.

The genes are TRBV23-1 and TRBJ1-5; a weak D match, TRBD1 (5 bases). TRBV23-1 is recorded as an ORF, its role being uncertain. The CDR3 length is 14 residues. Between the trimmed V and J ends, which lost 3 bases and 7 bases, there was a span of 13 bases. The CDR3 region is CASSHGAVGQPQHF. The CDR3 DNA reads as TGCGCCAGCAGTCACGGGGCGGTTGGGCAGCCCCAGCATTTT.

This clonotype was seen at least ten times. The V call is TRBV7-2, the J call TRBJ2-3; TRBD2 agrees at 8 bases. CDR3 length: 18 amino acids. V was pared by 3 bases and J by 5 bases, with 16 bases of the junction left unmatched. In germline, CDR1 is SGHTA, CDR2 FQGNSA. The CDR3 nucleotides read TGTGCCAGCAGCTTTTTCGGACTAGCCGCCCTCCCGGAAGATACGCAGTATTTT. Its protein is CASSFFGLAALPEDTQYF.

Concerning this clonotype itself: Possible read error: a much larger clone is one base away. The chain uses TRBV7-9 and TRBJ2-5; D is uncertain. The CDR3 covers 13 residues. The germline CDR1 and CDR2 sequences are SEHNR and FQNEAQ (reference sequence). CDR3: CASSFRNEETQCF. The CDR3, as DNA: TGTGCCAGCAGCTTCCGGAACGAGGAGACCCAGTGCTTC.

This chain uses TRBV28 with TRBJ1-1; D is possibly TRBD1 (6 bases). Germline CDR1 is MDHEN and CDR2 is SYDVKM. V was pared by 5 bases and J by 8 bases, with 21 bases between. This CDR3 region has 15 residues. The CDR3 DNA sequence: TGTGCCAGCAGTGCGATCGGACAGCCTGGCGGGGAAGCTTTCTTT. This encodes CASSAIGQPGGEAFF.

The chain carries TRBV6-1 and TRBJ2-7, with D unclear. V was trimmed by 5 bases and J by 5 bases, leaving 16 bases between them. From germline, CDR1 is MNHNS and CDR2 SASEGT. The CDR3 consists of 14 residues. The CDR3 spells CASSPRPALNEQYF. The CDR3 coding sequence is TGTGCCAGCAGTCCCAGGCCTGCCTTGAACGAGCAGTACTTC.

This clonotype has just a few counts. This sequence joins TRBV11-2 and TRBJ2-2; 8 bases line up with TRBD1. The CDR3 contains 15 residues. The germline CDR1 and CDR2 sequences are SGHAT and FQNNGV. With V trimmed by 0 bases and J by 7 bases, 4 bases remained unmatched. Here the CDR3 reads CASSLDGQGNGELFF. The CDR3 nucleotides read TGTGCCAGCAGCTTAGATGGACAGGGTAACGGGGAGCTGTTTTTT.

This rearrangement joins TRBV20-1 to TRBJ2-1; the D gene is possibly TRBD2 (6 bases). Deletions cut 1 base from V and 1 base from J, with 14 bases between. The length of the CDR3 is 16 residues. CDR1 is DFQATT, CDR2 SNEGSKA, per germline (reference sequence). The CDR3 protein is CSARGMAGMSYNEQFF. CDR3 sequence (DNA): TGCAGTGCTAGAGGCATGGCGGGGATGTCCTACAATGAGCAGTTCTTC.

Only a few counts were recorded for this clonotype. This chain uses TRBV7-2 with TRBJ2-7; D possibly matches TRBD1 or TRBD2 (5 bases each). Germline V CDR1 and CDR2: SGHTA, FQGNSA. Between the trimmed V and J ends, which lost 5 bases and 3 bases, there was a span of 11 bases. The CDR3 extends over 13 amino acids. The chain's CDR3 is CASSPGPVYEQYF. For the CDR3, the DNA is TGTGCCAGCAGCCCGGGGCCGGTCTACGAGCAGTACTTC. The entire variable domain, with the rest obtained from reference TRBV7-2 and TRBJ2-7, is as follows: GAGVSQSPSNKVTEKGKDVELRCDPISGHTALYWYRQSLGQGLEFLIYFQGNSAPDKSGLPSDRFSAERTGGSVSTLTIQRTQQEDSAVYLCASSPGPVYEQYFGPGTRLTVT.

This clonotype was observed a few times. The chain employs TRBV7-6 and TRBJ2-1, with D unresolved. The V gene's germline CDR1 is SGHVS and CDR2 FNYEAQ. This CDR3 region has 15 residues. Trimming took 5 bases from V and 10 from J, leaving 21 bases between them. CDR3: CASSRLASVGEEQFF. The CDR3 region has the DNA TGTGCCAGCAGCCGTCTCGCGTCCGTGGGCGAAGAGCAGTTCTTC. The variable domain in full, with the rest retrieved from reference TRBV7-6 and TRBJ2-1, is GAGVSQSPRYKVTKRGQDVALRCDPISGHVSLYWYRQALGQGPEFLTYFNYEAQQDKSGLPNDRFSAERPEGSISTLTIQRTEQRDSAMYRCASSRLASVGEEQFFGPGTRLTVL.

The gene calls are TRBV28 and TRBJ2-5; D is unclear. Germline assignment: CDR1 MDHEN and CDR2 SYDVKM. This CDR3 has 14 residues. Trimming left V 2 bases short and J 5 bases short, with 12 bases between. CDR3 in amino acids: CASSLQQSRETQYF. The CDR3 region has the DNA TGTGCCAGCAGTTTACAACAGTCCAGGGAGACCCAGTACTTC.